What follows is one T cell receptor (beta chain) and its context. Its antigen remains unknown. Profiling relied on immunoSEQ multiplex PCR, and the TCRdb table lists in-frame clones only, not all of them. The sample holds about 73,000 clones, 70% to 90% seen once. This specimen comes from a study of cytomegalovirus exposure and HLA in healthy donors. Whole-study findings and limits: Reportedly, diagnosis of cytomegalovirus status by the classifier showed high specificity and sensitivity. Some TCR beta chains (about 180 of them) were listed as cytomegalovirus-associated.

CDR1 is MDHEN and CDR2 is SYDVKM in the germline V gene. The V segment lost 3 bases and the J segment 9 bases; nucleotides outside the gene matches: 9. The CDR3 has 15 amino acids. Sample: PBMCs. The receptor comes from a woman between 18 and 29 years old in good health and CMV-seropositive. The chain joins TRBV28 to TRBJ1-5; TRBD1 aligns across 9 bases. The CDR3 spells CASSLGGQGWGPQHF. The CDR3 nucleotides read TGTGCCAGCAGTTTGGGGGGACAGGGTTGGGGGCCCCAGCATTTT.